The clone carrying this T cell receptor (beta chain) appeared once. Profiling relied on immunoSEQ multiplex PCR, and the TCRdb table lists in-frame clones only, not all of them. The table has 100,000 to 150,000 clones, 85% to 90% seen once. The data stem from a study of blood T cell repertoires in COVID-19. Per the germline V gene, CDR1 is SGDLS and CDR2 is YYNGEE. The CDR3 has 15 amino acids. Trimming cost V 0 bases and J 3 bases, with 10 bases left between them. Sequenced: peripheral blood. The TCR was taken from a woman in her seventies with acute or convalescent COVID-19. The genes are TRBV9 and TRBJ2-1; perhaps TRBD1 as D (6 bases). The DNA for the CDR3 is TGTGCCAGCAGCGTAGGCAGGGGCGGCTACAATGAGCAGTTCTTC. Amino acid sequence: CASSVGRGGYNEQFF.